This T cell receptor (beta chain) is drawn from a study of blood T cell repertoires in COVID-19. The overall study: There were acute and convalescent COVID-19 samples, and they came from the United States, Italy and Spain.

Assignments of participants to cohorts depended upon their own reported clinical history. Germline-derived CDR1 and CDR2 are LNHDA and SQIVND (reference sequence). This CDR3 has 15 residues. Trimming removed 3 bases from V and 0 bases from J; junction bases left unmatched: 3. Sequencing used immunoSEQ multiplex PCR; TCRdb keeps in-frame clones, though not all of them. The sample has roughly 270,000 clones, 85% seen once. The sample taken for sequencing was PBMCs or T cells enriched from blood (not recorded which). This sequence joins TRBV19 and TRBJ2-7; the match to TRBD1 covers 9 bases. The clonotype comes from a woman in her forties or fifties who had recovered from COVID-19. CDR3 residues: CASSMGTGLSYEQYF. CDR3 nucleotides: TGTGCCAGTAGTATGGGGACAGGGCTCTCCTACGAGCAGTACTTC.